This T cell receptor beta chain is from a study of cytomegalovirus exposure and HLA in healthy donors. Study in general: The roughly 120 million unique TCR beta sequences, from roughly 170 million T cells, were found by an earlier analysis.

A multiplex PCR was run with 60 Vbeta primers and 13 Jbeta primers. The repertoire was sequenced with immunoSEQ multiplex PCR; TCRdb's copy has only in-frame clones and lacks some. This sample has 100,000 to 150,000 clones, with 81% found just once. Regarding the study as a whole: Apparent HLA restriction characterized most CMV-associated TCR beta chains in a later analysis. Follow-up analysis later connected one missense variant in DCLRE1C with trimming of TCR beta V- and J-genes.

Of note for this clone: The antigen is not known.

Germline assignment: CDR1 MNHEY and CDR2 SMNVEV (reference sequence). This CDR3 is built from 17 residues. The V gene lost 7 bases and the J gene lost 1 base, with 20 bases spanning the gap. This sequence originates from a man aged 18 to 30 in good health and CMV-seronegative. V usage is TRBV27 and J usage is TRBJ1-5, with D possibly matching TRBD1 (6 bases). Sequenced: PBMCs. CDR3 sequence: CASTQGRGKSSNQPQHF. The CDR3 region has the DNA TGTGCCAGCACCCAGGGCAGGGGAAAGTCGAGCAATCAGCCCCAGCATTTT.